Below are 10 T cell receptor beta chains sequenced from a single sample in a study of cytomegalovirus exposure and HLA in healthy donors. Repertoires were generated with immunoSEQ multiplex PCR, while TCRdb's copy carries only in-frame clones and drops some. Among around 140,000 clones listed, around 90% were seen once. The sequenced sample consisted of PBMCs. The receptors originated from a man aged 18 to 29 in good health and CMV-seropositive.

CDR3 in DNA: TGTGCCAGCAGTGGCCAGGGGGTTATAGGGCCACAGCCCCAGCATTTT. This encodes CASSGQGVIGPQPQHF. The V call is TRBV6-1, the J call TRBJ1-5; 7 bases align to TRBD1. V gave up 4 bases and J gave up 7 bases; unmatched junction bases: 13. The CDR3 extends over 16 amino acids. The germline CDR1 and CDR2 sequences are MNHNS and SASEGT.

The chain carries TRBV5-6 and TRBJ1-1, with 7 bases matching TRBD1. CDR1 SGHDT and CDR2 YYEEEE come from the germline V gene. The CDR3 spans 15 residues. V trimming: 4 bases; J trimming: 0 bases; junction bases outside the gene matches: 6. The CDR3, as DNA: TGTGCCAGCAGCGCTGACAGGGAAATGAACACTGAAGCTTTCTTT. Protein: CASSADREMNTEAFF.

The genes are TRBV14 and TRBJ2-1; D is undetermined. The CDR3 consists of 13 residues. V was clipped by 3 bases and J by 4 bases, with 7 bases between them. Per the germline V gene, CDR1 is SGHDN and CDR2 is FVKESK. CDR3 nucleotides: TGTGCCAGCAGCCATGTCAGTTACAATGAGCAGTTCTTC. It encodes CASSHVSYNEQFF. The whole variable domain, remainder taken from reference TRBV14 and TRBJ2-1, is EAGVTQFPSHSVIEKGQTVTLRCDPISGHDNLYWYRRVMGKEIKFLLHFVKESKQDESGMPNNRFLAERTGGTYSTLKVQPAELEDSGVYFCASSHVSYNEQFFGPGTRLTVL.

The chain has TRBV6-1 and TRBJ1-5; D may be TRBD1 (5 bases). From germline, CDR1 is MNHNS and CDR2 SASEGT. Deletions cut 9 bases from V and 4 bases from J, with 13 bases between. The CDR3 totals 13 residues. CDR3 DNA: TGTGCCAGTATTCAGGGTAATAATCAGCCCCAGCATTTT. Translating gives CASIQGNNQPQHF.

The genes are TRBV30 and TRBJ2-3; 8 nucleotides line up with TRBD1. Germline V gene data show CDR1 as GTSNPN and CDR2 as SVGIG (reference sequence). The J segment lost 2 bases and the V segment lost 0 bases, leaving 7 bases of the junction unmatched. The CDR3 covers 16 residues. The CDR3 spells CAWSVGWQGATDTQYF. In nucleotides, the CDR3 is TGTGCCTGGAGTGTAGGGTGGCAGGGGGCCACAGATACGCAGTATTTT.

The chain has TRBV28 and TRBJ1-5; D may be TRBD1 (5 bases). From germline, CDR1 is MDHEN and CDR2 SYDVKM. This CDR3 spans 14 amino acids. The V end lost 2 bases, the J end lost 6 bases, and 11 bases lay between the germline ends. CDR3: CASSLGGVGQPQHF. The CDR3 coding sequence is TGTGCCAGCAGTTTAGGAGGGGTAGGTCAGCCCCAGCATTTT.

The chain carries TRBV7-3 and TRBJ2-3; the D is unclear. Germline-derived CDR1 and CDR2 are SGHTA and FQGTGA. The ends were cut back, 5 bases at V and 0 bases at J, with 6 bases in the middle. CDR3 size: 13 residues. CDR3 in DNA: TGTGCCAGCAGCACTACGAGCACAGATACGCAGTATTTT. Its translation is CASSTTSTDTQYF. Full variable domain (missing parts from reference TRBV7-3 and TRBJ2-3): GAGVSQTPSNKVTEKGKYVELRCDPISGHTALYWYRQSLGQGPEFLIYFQGTGAADDSGLPNDRFFAVRPEGSVSTLKIQRTERGDSAVYLCASSTTSTDTQYFGPGTRLTVL.

The chain couples TRBV7-2 to TRBJ2-5; TRBD2 matches 11 bases. The CDR3 is 17 amino acids. J gave up 3 bases and V 4 bases, and 10 bases lay outside the gene matches. The germline V gene has CDR1 SGHTA and CDR2 FQGNSA. CDR3 DNA sequence: TGTGCCAGCAGCTCGATTCGACTAGCGGGGCTGAAAGAGACCCAGTACTTC. Its translation: CASSSIRLAGLKETQYF.

This sequence joins TRBV6-1 and TRBJ1-1, with D perhaps matching TRBD1 (6 bases). This CDR3 has 15 residues. The V end lost 4 bases, the J end lost 3 bases, and 15 bases lay between the germline ends. CDR1 MNHNS and CDR2 SASEGT come from the germline V gene. The CDR3 reads CASSAQGLMDTEAFF. In DNA form, the CDR3 reads TGTGCCAGCAGTGCCCAGGGGCTGATGGACACTGAAGCTTTCTTT.

This clone was found a few times. The chain carries TRBV7-9 and TRBJ1-2; D unclear. Trimming took 4 bases from V and 6 from J, leaving 9 bases between them. The germline V gene encodes CDR1 SEHNR and CDR2 FQNEAQ (reference sequence). This CDR3 is built from 12 residues. CDR3: CASSSGEHGYTF. The CDR3 DNA is TGTGCCAGCAGCTCCGGGGAGCATGGCTACACCTTC.